The rows below give T cell receptor beta chains drawn from one sample of a study of cytomegalovirus exposure and HLA in healthy donors. Clones were read by immunoSEQ multiplex PCR, and TCRdb kept only the in-frame ones, dropping some. The repertoire has roughly 200,000 clones, around 86% of them found once; the top ten carry 2.7%. The sequencing input was PBMCs. These receptors came from a woman aged 40 to 50 in good health and CMV-seronegative. The CDR3 runs from the conserved cysteine through the conserved F or W. D genes are given only for firm matches. Some rows have no size entry. The others give once, few or many, or a class for an expanded clone.

J: TRBJ1-4; V: TRBV19; size: NA; D: NA; DNA: TGTGCCAGTAGTATATTTCAGGGGAATGAAAAACTGTTTTTT; CDR3: CASSIFQGNEKLFF
J: TRBJ1-1; V: TRBV27; size: NA; D: TRBD1; DNA: TGTGCCAGCATTCTCATAACAGGGGGCAGGAACACTGAAGCTTTCTTT; CDR3: CASILITGGRNTEAFF
J: TRBJ2-7; V: TRBV2; size: few; D: TRBD1; DNA: TGTGCCAGCAGGACGAGACAGGGCAGCACCTACGAGCAGTACTTC; CDR3: CASRTRQGSTYEQYF
J: TRBJ2-7; V: TRBV6-6; size: NA; D: NA; DNA: TGTGCCAGCAGTTATACCCCCGGAACAGGGCCCTCCCCGAACTTC; CDR3: CASSYTPGTGPSPNF
J: TRBJ2-1; V: TRBV7-9; size: NA; D: NA; DNA: TGTGCCAGCAGCTCGGGACTCTACAATGAGCAGTTCTTC; CDR3: CASSSGLYNEQFF
J: TRBJ1-1; V: TRBV2; size: NA; D: NA; DNA: TGTGCCAGCAGTGAAGCGCCGCGGGGGGTCACTGAAGCTTTCTTT; CDR3: CASSEAPRGVTEAFF
J: TRBJ2-3; V: TRBV6-6; size: once; D: NA; DNA: TGTGCCAGCAGCCTAGGTTATAGCACAGATACGCAGTATTTT; CDR3: CASSLGYSTDTQYF
J: TRBJ2-7; V: TRBV7-3; size: NA; D: NA; DNA: TGTGCCAGCAGCTTAACCACCCGTGGAGGGTCTAATTTCTACGAGCAGTACTTC; CDR3: CASSLTTRGGSNFYEQYF
J: TRBJ2-5; V: TRBV18; size: NA; D: NA; DNA: TGTGCCAGCTCACTTAACGGGGTCCAAGAGACCCAGTACTTC; CDR3: CASSLNGVQETQYF
J: TRBJ2-3; V: TRBV5-1; size: NA; D: TRBD2; DNA: TGCGCCAGCAGCCCTGGGACTAGCGGGAGTATCAGCACAGATACGCAGTATTTT; CDR3: CASSPGTSGSISTDTQYF
J: TRBJ1-4; V: TRBV25-1; size: NA; D: NA; DNA: TGTGCCAGCAGTGAAGGGGCGCCCGGAAAACTGTTTTTT; CDR3: CASSEGAPGKLFF
J: TRBJ1-4; V: TRBV6-6; size: NA; D: NA; DNA: TGTGCCAGCAGTTACCGGGACAATCCTAATGAAAAACTGTTTTTT; CDR3: CASSYRDNPNEKLFF
J: TRBJ2-3; V: TRBV27; size: NA; D: NA; DNA: TGTGCCAGCAGTCCACGAGCGGTGAGACTTTCAGATACGCAGTATTTT; CDR3: CASSPRAVRLSDTQYF
J: TRBJ2-1; V: TRBV27; size: once; D: NA; DNA: TGTGCCAGCAGTTTATTAATACAGGGCAGGGAATCCGTACAGTTCTTC; CDR3: CASSLLIQGRESVQFF
J: TRBJ2-5; V: TRBV7-2; size: NA; D: TRBD1; DNA: TGTGCCAGCAGCTTAAGGGACAGACAAGAGACCCAGTACTTC; CDR3: CASSLRDRQETQYF
J: TRBJ1-5; V: TRBV2; size: NA; D: NA; DNA: TGTGCCAGCAGTGGTCTTGGACAGATCAATCAGCCCCAGCATTTT; CDR3: CASSGLGQINQPQHF
J: TRBJ1-2; V: TRBV7-3; size: once; D: NA; DNA: TGTGCCAGCAGCCCGGGGGGCGGGCCTTTCTATGGCTACACCTTC; CDR3: CASSPGGGPFYGYTF
J: TRBJ2-3; V: TRBV5-8; size: NA; D: TRBD1; DNA: TGTGCCAGCAGTTCAACCGGGACAGGGTATAGGACAGATACGCAGTATTTT; CDR3: CASSSTGTGYRTDTQYF
J: TRBJ2-7; V: TRBV27; size: NA; D: NA; DNA: TGTGCCAGCAGTTATCAGGTCTCCTACGAGCAGTACTTC; CDR3: CASSYQVSYEQYF
J: TRBJ1-1; V: TRBV19; size: NA; D: TRBD1; DNA: TGTGCCAGTAGTATAACAGGGGGTGGGCCTGAAGCTTTCTTT; CDR3: CASSITGGGPEAFF
J: TRBJ1-1; V: TRBV20-1; size: NA; D: NA; DNA: TGCAGTGCTGAGGAGAACACTGAAGCTTTCTTT; CDR3: CSAEENTEAFF
J: TRBJ2-1; V: TRBV19; size: NA; D: TRBD2; DNA: TGTGCCAGTAGTACAGTAGCGGGGTACAATGAGCAGTTCTTC; CDR3: CASSTVAGYNEQFF
J: TRBJ2-2; V: TRBV7-3; size: NA; D: NA; DNA: TGTGCCAGCAGCCCTGGGTTAAGGGGGACCGGGGAGCTGTTTTTT; CDR3: CASSPGLRGTGELFF
J: TRBJ2-6; V: TRBV29-1; size: NA; D: NA; DNA: TGCAGCGTTGCGATTAACAGGGCTTCTGGGGCCAACGTCCTGACTTTC; CDR3: CSVAINRASGANVLTF
J: TRBJ1-2; V: TRBV6-6; size: NA; D: NA; DNA: TGTGCCAGCAGTTACGGGGAGGGAGGTGGCTACACCTTC; CDR3: CASSYGEGGGYTF
J: TRBJ2-1; V: TRBV2; size: NA; D: TRBD2; DNA: TGTGCCAGCAGGGAGGGGGGACTAGCGGTCAATGAGCAGTTCTTC; CDR3: CASREGGLAVNEQFF
J: TRBJ2-7; V: TRBV10-3; size: NA; D: NA; DNA: TGTGCCATCAGTGGGGGGCAGAGAGGAACTCCTCAATCCTACGAGCAGTACTTC; CDR3: CAISGGQRGTPQSYEQYF
J: TRBJ2-1; V: TRBV5-1; size: NA; D: TRBD2; DNA: TGCGCCAGCAGCGCAGAACTTGGCGGGAGGGGCGATGAGCAGTTCTTC; CDR3: CASSAELGGRGDEQFF
J: TRBJ2-7; V: TRBV11-2; size: NA; D: TRBD2; DNA: TGTGCCAGCAGGAGACTGAGGGACTACTACTACGAGCAGTACTTC; CDR3: CASRRLRDYYYEQYF
J: TRBJ1-1; V: TRBV7-2; size: NA; D: NA; DNA: TGTGCCAGCAGCTTAGGGGGCAGGGCAATAAAAGAAGCTTTCTTT; CDR3: CASSLGGRAIKEAFF